These T cell receptor beta chains were read from a single sample in a study of radiation and T cells in renal cell carcinoma. Method: immunoSEQ multiplex PCR; TCRdb's copy keeps in-frame clones and lacks some. The sample lists roughly 150,000 clones, around 90% seen once, with around 4.4% in the top ten. The sequencing used blood, collected from a patient whose treatment included radiotherapy and nephrectomy. The source of these receptors is a woman aged 70-85 years with renal cell carcinoma. Both conserved end residues are part of each CDR3. Fields, in order: CDR3 length, D gene, V gene, J gene, clone size, CDR3 DNA, CDR3 protein. The D gene is left open where the match is weak. Not all rows give a size; the values are once, few, many and, for expanded clones, a class.

17	TRBD1	TRBV11-2	TRBJ1-4	-	TGTGCCAGCAGCTTAGGGACAGGGGGCCGAGCTAATGAAAAACTGTTTTTT	CASSLGTGGRANEKLFF
14	-	TRBV4-3	TRBJ1-1	few	TGCGCCAGCAGCCCCCACACGGGGAACACTGAAGCTTTCTTT	CASSPHTGNTEAFF
14	-	TRBV6-5	TRBJ2-5	-	TGTGCCAGCAGTTACCAGGGTCGGGGAGAGACCCAGTACTTC	CASSYQGRGETQYF
14	-	TRBV11-3	TRBJ2-5	-	TGTGCCAGCAGCTTAGATCCCAGGGAAGAGACCCAGTACTTC	CASSLDPREETQYF
12	-	TRBV7-9	TRBJ2-1	-	TGTGCCAGCAACTGGGGGGCCAATGAGCAGTTCTTC	CASNWGANEQFF
15	TRBD1	TRBV4-3	TRBJ2-7	few	TGCGCCAGCAGCCAAGCCACGACAGGGCACTACGAGCAGTACTTC	CASSQATTGHYEQYF
12	-	TRBV14	TRBJ2-1	once	TGTGCCAGCAGCATGATATCGGATGAGCAGTTCTTC	CASSMISDEQFF
15	-	TRBV6-5	TRBJ1-5	-	TGTGCCAGCAGTTACCAGGAGCGGGGCGATCAGCCCCAGCATTTT	CASSYQERGDQPQHF
18	-	TRBV28	TRBJ1-5	once	TGTGCCAGCGGGTTCAAAACCCGTTCGGTCAGTAGCAATCAGCCCCAGCATTTT	CASGFKTRSVSSNQPQHF
12	-	TRBV6-5	TRBJ1-2	-	TGTGCCAGCAGTCCCGGCAACTATGGCTACACCTTC	CASSPGNYGYTF
14	TRBD1	TRBV19	TRBJ1-1	-	TGTGCCAGTACCGCGGACAGGAGGAACACTGAAGCTTTCTTT	CASTADRRNTEAFF
16	TRBD1	TRBV7-2	TRBJ1-3	-	TGTGCCAGCAGCGTTACCGGGACAGGGGCTGGAAACACCATATATTTT	CASSVTGTGAGNTIYF
14	-	TRBV29-1	TRBJ1-1	-	TGCAGCGTTGAAGGCGGGACAAGGAACACTGAAGCTTTCTTT	CSVEGGTRNTEAFF
14	-	TRBV6-6	TRBJ2-7	-	TGTGCCAGCACTATCAGGGAGGACTTCTACGAGCAGTACTTC	CASTIREDFYEQYF
15	TRBD1	TRBV11-3	TRBJ1-2	-	TGTGCCAGCAGTCAATGGGCGACAGGGAGCTATGGCTACACCTTC	CASSQWATGSYGYTF
15	TRBD2	TRBV7-9	TRBJ2-3	-	TGTGCCAGCAGCCCCGGGACTAGCGGGGCCGATACGCAGTATTTT	CASSPGTSGADTQYF
13	-	TRBV15	TRBJ1-2	-	TGTGCCACCAGCAGAGATCTACCATGGGGCTACACCTTC	CATSRDLPWGYTF
15	TRBD1	TRBV27	TRBJ1-4	-	TGTGCCAGCAGTATGAACAGGGGTTATAATGAAAAACTGTTTTTT	CASSMNRGYNEKLFF
16	-	TRBV5-4	TRBJ1-6	few	TGTGCCAGCAGCAGCCGAACAGGTCTCAGGGATTCACCCCTCCACTTT	CASSSRTGLRDSPLHF
14	TRBD1	TRBV10-3	TRBJ2-5	-	TGTGCCACGGGTCCCGGGACAGGTCCAGAGACCCAGTACTTC	CATGPGTGPETQYF
13	-	TRBV11-3	TRBJ2-7	-	TGTGCCAGCAGCTCGACAGGTAACTACGAGCAGTACTTC	CASSSTGNYEQYF
14	TRBD1	TRBV2	TRBJ2-5	few	TGTGCCAGCAGGGCGGGACAGGGAGGAGAGACCCAGTACTTC	CASRAGQGGETQYF
14	TRBD1	TRBV4-1	TRBJ2-1	-	TGCGCCAGCAGCAGAGACGACAGGGCAGATGAGCAGTTCTTC	CASSRDDRADEQFF
18	-	TRBV6-4	TRBJ2-1	-	TGTGCCAGCAGTGACTCACCCTTACAGCGAACAGCCTACAATGAGCAGTTCTTC	CASSDSPLQRTAYNEQFF
14	-	TRBV4-2	TRBJ2-5	-	TGTGCCAGCAGCCAAGTGGGCGGACAAGAGACCCAGTACTTC	CASSQVGGQETQYF
16	-	TRBV19	TRBJ1-2	-	TGTGCCAGTAGTACGTACATCTGGGGCGCGGAGTATGGCTACACCTTC	CASSTYIWGAEYGYTF
15	TRBD1	TRBV14	TRBJ2-7	once	TGTGCCAGCAGCCAAGATGTGGGACAGTCCTACGAGCAGTACTTC	CASSQDVGQSYEQYF
13	TRBD1	TRBV30	TRBJ1-2	few	TGTGCCTGGAGAGGACAGGGCAACTATGGCTACACCTTC	CAWRGQGNYGYTF
15	TRBD1	TRBV15	TRBJ1-2	-	TGTGCCACCAGCAGGCCTGACAGGGGTAACTATGGCTACACCTTC	CATSRPDRGNYGYTF
14	-	TRBV28	TRBJ1-2	-	TGTGCCAGCAGTTTAAGGAACACTGGTTATGGCTACACCTTC	CASSLRNTGYGYTF
14	-	TRBV5-1	TRBJ1-5	-	TGCGCCAGCAGCTTGGGTCGGGCTGGTCAGCCCCAGCATTTT	CASSLGRAGQPQHF
14	TRBD2	TRBV27	TRBJ2-5	-	TGTGCCAGCAGTTTTACCGGGGGGGCGGAGACCCAGTACTTC	CASSFTGGAETQYF
15	-	TRBV4-2	TRBJ2-5	-	TGTGCCAGCAGCCAAGTCGCGGCCCCGACGGAGACCCAGTACTTC	CASSQVAAPTETQYF
16	-	TRBV7-2	TRBJ2-3	-	TGTGCCAGCAGCACGGCTAGCAGCCCTAGCACAGATACGCAGTATTTT	CASSTASSPSTDTQYF
15	-	TRBV7-2	TRBJ1-1	-	TGTGCCAGCAGCTTAAGTCGCGGGACACTGACTGAAGCTTTCTTT	CASSLSRGTLTEAFF
15	-	TRBV6-1	TRBJ1-1	-	TGTGCCAGCAGCGCGGAGGGGGAGTTTAACACTGAAGCTTTCTTT	CASSAEGEFNTEAFF
14	-	TRBV6-5	TRBJ2-2	-	TGTGCCAGCAGTTACTCGAGGGGGGGCGGGGAGCTGTTTTTT	CASSYSRGGGELFF
14	TRBD1	TRBV7-2	TRBJ2-5	-	TGTGCCAGCAGCAGGGGGACAGGGGGCGAGACCCAGTACTTC	CASSRGTGGETQYF
14	-	TRBV28	TRBJ2-2	-	TGTGCCAGCAGTTTCAGGGGTGGGACCGGGGAGCTGTTTTTT	CASSFRGGTGELFF
15	TRBD1	TRBV28	TRBJ1-1	once	TGTGCCAGCAGTCCCCTAGACAGGGGGATCACTGAAGCTTTCTTT	CASSPLDRGITEAFF
15	-	TRBV7-2	TRBJ1-1	-	TGTGCCAGCAGGCTTATTATTGATCTGAAGACTGAAGCTTTCTTT	CASRLIIDLKTEAFF
15	-	TRBV11-3	TRBJ1-4	-	TGTGCCAGCAGCTTCGCCAGGGGACGCAATGAAAAACTGTTTTTT	CASSFARGRNEKLFF
15	-	TRBV7-3	TRBJ2-3	-	TGTGCCAGCAGCTTAAGGGGGACTAGCACAGATACGCAGTATTTT	CASSLRGTSTDTQYF
16	-	TRBV21-1	TRBJ1-5	-	TGTGCCAGCAGCAGACCCGGGACAGGGTACAATCAGCCCCAGCATTTT	CASSRPGTGYNQPQHF
13	-	TRBV14	TRBJ2-1	once	TGTGCCAGCAGCCAAGTAATTCGGAATGAGCAGTTCTTC	CASSQVIRNEQFF
13	-	TRBV7-2	TRBJ1-1	once	TGTGCCAGCCAAACAGTACCGAACACTGAAGCTTTCTTT	CASQTVPNTEAFF
14	-	TRBV7-9	TRBJ1-4	-	TGTGCCAGCAGCTTAGACCCGGGCTGGGAAAAACTGTTTTTT	CASSLDPGWEKLFF
16	-	TRBV18	TRBJ1-6	-	TGTGCCAGCTCACCACGATCTCGCTCCTATAATTCACCCCTCCACTTT	CASSPRSRSYNSPLHF
14	TRBD2	TRBV5-1	TRBJ2-3	-	TGCGCCAGCAACGGGAGGGGGAGGACAGATACGCAGTATTTT	CASNGRGRTDTQYF
14	-	TRBV19	TRBJ1-1	-	TGTGCCAGTAGTATATCGGGCAGGGAAACTGAAGCTTTCTTT	CASSISGRETEAFF
15	-	TRBV19	TRBJ1-2	-	TGTGCCAGTAGTGGGGACGGGGCCCTCAGCTATGGCTACACCTTC	CASSGDGALSYGYTF
15	-	TRBV2	TRBJ1-2	-	TGTGCCAGCAACCCCTCTGGCAGGCTTAACTATGGCTACACCTTC	CASNPSGRLNYGYTF
16	-	TRBV7-3	TRBJ2-2	-	TGTGCCAGCAGCTTAGTGGGGACCGCGAACACCGGGGAGCTGTTTTTT	CASSLVGTANTGELFF
17	-	TRBV2	TRBJ2-3	few	TGTGCCAGCAGGATGCTTGGGACAACCTCTGGCACAGATACGCAGTATTTT	CASRMLGTTSGTDTQYF
15	-	TRBV7-9	TRBJ1-2	once	TGTGCCAGCAGCTTAAAACAAGGTCTACGGGAGGGCTACACCTTC	CASSLKQGLREGYTF
13	TRBD1	TRBV27	TRBJ1-5	-	TGTGCCAGCAGGCAGGGGGCGGCTCAGCCCCAGCATTTT	CASRQGAAQPQHF
14	TRBD2	TRBV4-3	TRBJ2-7	-	TGCGCCAGCAGCCAACTAGCGGGAACCTACGAGCAGTACTTC	CASSQLAGTYEQYF